The 15 T cell receptor beta chains listed next were all sequenced from one sample in a study of CD8 T cells in ankylosing spondylitis. MiXCR was run by TCRdb on the 5' RACE reads, yielding one entry per CDR3 protein. The table lists some 840,000 distinct CDR3 sequences, 12% of them singletons. Broader study findings: Several highly homologous variants made up a TCR beta motif, and this motif appeared characteristic of ankylosing spondylitis blood.

For these TCRs, the target antigens are not known. Sequenced sample: blood, either unsorted or a sorted T cell fraction (not recorded which). These receptors all stem from a male donor with ankylosing spondylitis.

The table lists this clonotype with a few counts. This chain connects TRBV5-1 to TRBJ1-1, with TRBD1 matching 9 bases. The germline V gene has CDR1 SGHRS and CDR2 YFSETQ. V lost 3 bases to trimming and J lost 1 base; unmatched junction nucleotides: 4. This CDR3 is built from 15 residues. The CDR3 region is CASSYGDRENTEAFF. The CDR3 nucleotides are TGCGCCAGCAGCTACGGGGACAGGGAGAACACTGAAGCTTTCTTT.

This chain uses TRBV28 with TRBJ2-7, with 10 bases identical to TRBD2. Trimming at V came to 10 bases and at J to 8 bases, leaving 11 bases not matched to a gene. The CDR3 covers 13 residues. CDR1 is MDHEN and CDR2 is SYDVKM in the germline V gene. The CDR3 bases are TGTGCCACCTACGGGACTAGCGTATTTAAGCAGTACTTC. Protein: CATYGTSVFKQYF.

This clonotype has a handful of counts. This chain uses TRBV28 with TRBJ1-1; 10 bases match TRBD1. CDR3 size: 14 residues. CDR1 and CDR2 from the germline V gene are MDHEN and SYDVKM. V trimming: 1 base; J trimming: 6 bases; junction bases outside the gene matches: 2. Here the CDR3 DNA reads TGTGCCAGCAGTTTATACGGACAGGGGGCTGAAGCTTTCTTT. Its protein is CASSLYGQGAEAFF.

V gene TRBV27 combines with J gene TRBJ2-6; no definite D call. Trimming took off 2 bases at V and 0 bases at J, with 17 bases between the two ends. The germline V gene has CDR1 MNHEY and CDR2 SMNVEV (reference sequence). CDR3 length: 19 amino acids. The CDR3 reads CASSLRWQLLFSGANVLTF. CDR3 DNA sequence: TGTGCCAGCAGTTTAAGGTGGCAGTTACTATTCTCTGGGGCCAACGTCCTGACTTTC.

This clonotype was detected only a few times. This chain connects TRBV7-9 to TRBJ1-1, with a weak D call TRBD1 (5 bases). The CDR3 is made up of 16 amino acids. Germline values: CDR1 SEHNR, CDR2 FQNEAQ (reference sequence). The V end lost 5 bases, the J end lost 1 base, and 17 bases lay between the germline ends. The chain's CDR3 is CASSPRGWGQNTEAFF. In DNA form, the CDR3 reads TGTGCCAGCAGCCCCCGGGGTTGGGGCCAGAACACTGAAGCTTTCTTT.

The gene calls are TRBV5-1 and TRBJ2-3, with unresolved D. This CDR3 has 16 residues. Germline-derived CDR1 and CDR2 are SGHRS and YFSETQ. Trimming cost V 0 bases and J 0 bases, with 11 bases left between them. Here the CDR3 DNA reads TGCGCCAGCAGCTTGGACGGCTCACCTAGCACAGATACGCAGTATTTT. Translating gives CASSLDGSPSTDTQYF.

The V and J genes are TRBV10-3 and TRBJ2-6, with 9 positions matching TRBD1. Germline V gives CDR1 ENHRY, CDR2 SYGVKD. Trimming removed 3 bases from V and 0 bases from J; junction bases left unmatched: 3. The CDR3 runs to 17 residues. CDR3 amino acids: CAISEGQGSSGANVLTF. CDR3 coding DNA: TGTGCCATCAGTGAAGGACAGGGGAGCTCTGGGGCCAACGTCCTGACTTTC.

This clonotype was recorded many times. The chain recombines TRBV7-2 with TRBJ2-1; D is uncertain. Trimming left V 7 bases short and J 10 bases short, with 17 bases between. The V gene's germline CDR1 is SGHTA and CDR2 FQGNSA. The CDR3 covers 13 residues. The CDR3 bases are TGTGCCAGCACCTTGAGATCCTCGGAGGAGCAGTTCTTC. It is translated as CASTLRSSEEQFF.

The sample holds a few counts of this clonotype. The rearrangement joins TRBV11-2 to TRBJ2-7; tentatively, D is TRBD1 (6 bases). The V end lost 4 bases, the J end lost 5 bases, and 21 bases lay between the germline ends. Germline lookup yields CDR1 SGHAT and CDR2 FQNNGV. The CDR3 consists of 16 residues. The CDR3 region has the DNA TGTGCCAGCAGCTCGGCCATACAGGGTTACCACCACGAGCAGTACTTC. Translated: CASSSAIQGYHHEQYF.

In its sample, this clonotype was seen a few times. The chain uses TRBV11-2 and TRBJ2-5, with D perhaps given as TRBD1 or TRBD2 (5 bases each). The length of the CDR3 is 14 residues. Germline lookup yields CDR1 SGHAT and CDR2 FQNNGV. Trimming took off 4 bases at V and 1 base at J, with 10 bases between the two ends. The CDR3 spells CASSSGPFQETQYF. The CDR3 bases are TGTGCCAGCAGCTCGGGACCGTTCCAAGAGACCCAGTACTTC.

This clonotype was seen at least ten times. The V call is TRBV7-9, the J call TRBJ1-2; D is unclear. Per the germline V gene, CDR1 is SEHNR and CDR2 is FQNEAQ (reference sequence). Trimming shortened V by 8 bases and J by 5 bases, and 9 bases separated the two germline ends. The CDR3 contains 11 residues. CDR3 residues: CASSSGYGYTF. The CDR3 DNA reads as TGTGCCAGCTCCTCCGGTTATGGCTACACCTTC.

A few counts support this clonotype. The chain has TRBV6-1 and TRBJ1-3; unclear D gene. V was pared by 4 bases and J by 5 bases, with 12 bases between. Germline lookup yields CDR1 MNHNS and CDR2 SASEGT. CDR3 size: 14 residues. The CDR3 sequence is CASSANRERNTIYF. The CDR3 nucleotides read TGTGCCAGCAGTGCGAACAGAGAAAGAAACACCATATATTTT.

The rearrangement uses TRBV24-1 and TRBJ2-2; D not resolved. V lost 3 bases and J 7 bases, leaving 11 bases between the germline ends. The CDR3 extends over 14 amino acids. Germline CDR1 reads KGHDR; CDR2 reads SFDVKD. The CDR3 DNA reads as TGTGCCACCAGTGATCTTAGGGTGGTCGGGGAGCTGTTTTTT. Translating gives CATSDLRVVGELFF.

The chain combines TRBV15 with TRBJ2-7; D not certain. CDR1 is LNHNV and CDR2 is YYDKDF in the germline V gene (reference sequence). This CDR3 contains 14 residues. V was pared by 0 bases and J by 0 bases, with 6 bases between. Here the CDR3 DNA reads TGTGCCACCAGCAGAGAAGGTAGCTCCTACGAGCAGTACTTC. Its protein is CATSREGSSYEQYF.

The chain joins TRBV2 to TRBJ1-1, with 9 bases matching TRBD1. Looked up from germline, CDR1 is SNHLY and CDR2 is FYNNEI. V dropped 8 bases and J dropped 1; count of bases not matched to a gene: 5. The CDR3 runs to 14 residues. CDR3 sequence: CASVSDRGNTEAFF. CDR3 nucleotide sequence: TGTGCCAGCGTCTCGGACAGGGGGAACACTGAAGCTTTCTTT. The full variable domain, its missing parts supplied by reference TRBV2 and TRBJ1-1, is EPEVTQTPSHQVTQMGQEVILRCVPISNHLYFYWYRQILGQKVEFLVSFYNNEISEKSEIFDDQFSVERPDGSNFTLKIRSTKLEDSAMYFCASVSDRGNTEAFFGQGTRLTVV.